Here is one T cell receptor (beta chain) with its context. TCRdb's copy holds only in-frame clones and misses some; the assay was immunoSEQ multiplex PCR. The sample gives some 380,000 clones, around 87% of which show up once; 1% to 1.5% is in the top ten. This entry comes from a study of blood T cell repertoires in COVID-19. The CDR3 totals 16 residues. V was pared by 1 base and J by 4 bases, with 7 bases of the junction left unmatched. Germline V gene sequence: CDR1 SGDLS, CDR2 YYNGEE. The chain has TRBV9 and TRBJ2-1; 8 bases are a match to TRBD2. The sequence was collected from a man aged 25 to 40 who had recovered from COVID-19. Input material: PBMCs or T cells enriched from blood (not recorded which). The DNA of the CDR3 is TGTGCCAGCAGCGTATCGGGTAGCGGGGTATACAATGAGCAGTTCTTC. Its protein is CASSVSGSGVYNEQFF.